This T cell receptor beta chain was sequenced during a study of blood T cell repertoires in COVID-19. The overall study: The United States, Italy and Spain supplied acute and convalescent COVID-19 samples. The cDNA or gDNA used as material had been derived from T cells, B-cell-depleted T cells, or PBMCs.

In the original processing: Amplification of reference gene primers provided the estimated nucleated cell counts. The repertoire was sequenced with immunoSEQ multiplex PCR; TCRdb's copy has only in-frame clones and lacks some. The V and J calls and clone size were taken over from that table, and D and trimming were inferred from the DNA. The table includes approximately 100,000 clones, roughly 80% detected once. This clone was detected once. The receptor comes from a woman older than 75 with active or convalescent COVID-19. The sequenced material came from peripheral blood.

CDR3 region: CASSQVDEGSTEAFF. CDR3 nucleotides: TGTGCCAGCAGCCAAGTGGACGAGGGAAGTACTGAAGCTTTCTTT. The chain uses TRBV3-1 (or the pseudogene TRBV3-2) and TRBJ1-1, with D unresolved. The CDR3 covers 15 residues. Germline V lookup: CDR1 LGHDT, CDR2 YNNKEL (reference sequence). Trimming stripped 1 base from V and 5 bases from J, with 14 bases between.